This is a list of T cell receptor beta chains from one sample in a study of cytomegalovirus exposure and HLA in healthy donors. The method was immunoSEQ multiplex PCR; TCRdb's version includes in-frame clones alone and lacks a portion of them. Of about 170,000 clones detected, roughly two thirds appear once; the ten largest clones hold about 5.4%. What was sequenced was PBMCs. The receptors originated from a woman under 30 in good health and CMV-seropositive. CDR3s include the opening cysteine and the closing phenylalanine or tryptophan.

V: TRBV7-2
CDR3: CASSLSAGLFYEQYF

V: TRBV28
CDR3: CASSLGETLTYEQYF

V: TRBV19
CDR3: CASSVQSGTSGEQFF

V: TRBV19
CDR3: CASSKRANKGLAGTSSYEQYF

V: TRBV6-5
CDR3: CASSYAGGTNEKLFF

V: TRBV7-9
CDR3: CASSLGMTGDQETQYF

V: TRBV6-5
CDR3: CASSYSTGNSPLHF

V: TRBV4-1
CDR3: CASSPSMNTEAFF

V: TRBV28
CDR3: CASSQVGTAHYEQYF

V: TRBV27
CDR3: CASSSGQNYGYTF

V: TRBV28
CDR3: CASSWGSGTTTEQYF

V: TRBV4-1
CDR3: CASSPIQVSGSYNSPLHF

V: TRBV5-6
CDR3: CASSRRDRPNYGYTF

V: TRBV5-1
CDR3: CASSLDRAGDGYTF

V: TRBV5-1
CDR3: CASSWGESVYGYTF

V: TRBV1
CDR3: CTSSHIPGTGGVGAKNIQYF

V: TRBV7-6
CDR3: CASSSGELWNTGELFF

V: TRBV7-2
CDR3: CASSPATGNYGYTF

V: TRBV6-5
CDR3: CASSTNGGTPYGYTF

V: TRBV4-1
CDR3: CASSRGTGYNEQFF

V: TRBV7-6
CDR3: CASSSTSGANTEAFF

V: TRBV10-3
CDR3: CAISRSLAGRRTGELFF

V: TRBV28
CDR3: CASSPGLARVTQYF

V: TRBV7-3
CDR3: CASSLTGGAGTQFF

V: TRBV7-9
CDR3: CASSITGTGSYEQYF

V: TRBV5-4
CDR3: CASSSIDRGGYTF

V: TRBV5-1
CDR3: CASSLEQGDQPQHF

V: TRBV9
CDR3: CASSVGGGFPDTQYF